These 24 T cell receptor beta chains share one sample of origin, sequenced in a study of blood T cell repertoires in COVID-19. The repertoire was sequenced with immunoSEQ multiplex PCR; TCRdb's copy has only in-frame clones and lacks some. The table includes some 400,000 clones, approximately 92% detected once. Sequencing input: PBMCs or T cells enriched from blood (not recorded which). The receptors originated from a man younger than 45 who had recovered from COVID-19.

This chain joins TRBV9 and TRBJ2-1; 7 nucleotides align to TRBD2. V lost 4 bases, J lost 8 bases, and 6 bases stayed unmatched. The CDR3 length is 13 residues. The V gene's germline CDR1 is SGDLS and CDR2 YYNGEE. Written as DNA, the CDR3 is TGTGCCAGCAGCTCTCGGGAGGCTTATGAGCAGTTCTTC. As protein: CASSSREAYEQFF.

The chain joins TRBV29-1 to TRBJ1-6; D may be TRBD1 (6 bases). The V gene's germline CDR1 is SQVTM and CDR2 ANQGSEA. This CDR3 spans 13 amino acids. The germline V and J ends were trimmed by 6 bases and 7 bases, with 13 bases remaining between them. CDR3 in DNA: TGCAGCGTCTCGGACAGCCTGAATTCACCCCTCCACTTT. It yields the protein CSVSDSLNSPLHF. Filled out from reference TRBV29-1 and TRBJ1-6, the complete variable domain reads SAVISQKPSRDICQRGTSLTIQCQVDSQVTMMFWYRQQPGQSLTLIATANQGSEATYESGFVIDKFPISRPNLTFSTLTVSNMSPEDSSIYLCSVSDSLNSPLHFGNGTRLTVT.

This clone was found a few times. The chain couples TRBV28 to TRBJ2-2; 9 bases line up with TRBD1. This CDR3 spans 16 amino acids. Germline V gene data show CDR1 as MDHEN and CDR2 as SYDVKM. V trimming: 6 bases; J trimming: 5 bases; junction bases outside the gene matches: 10. CDR3 sequence (DNA): TGTGCCAGCAGCAAACCGGGACAGGGCAGGACCGGGGAGCTGTTTTTT. Amino acids: CASSKPGQGRTGELFF.

The rearrangement uses TRBV2 and TRBJ1-5; D is undetermined. Germline CDR1 reads SNHLY; CDR2 reads FYNNEI. CDR3 length: 14 residues. The V gene lost 6 bases and the J gene lost 0 bases, with 9 bases spanning the gap. The CDR3 nucleotides read TGTGCCAGCAGACAGTTGTATAGCAATCAGCCCCAGCATTTT. This translates into CASRQLYSNQPQHF.

This chain connects TRBV10-3 to TRBJ2-1, with D tentatively TRBD2 (5 bases). V was clipped by 5 bases and J by 0 bases, with 8 bases between them. Germline V gene sequence: CDR1 ENHRY, CDR2 SYGVKD. This CDR3 is 14 amino acids long. This chain's CDR3 is CAISRRVSYNEQFF. The CDR3 region has the DNA TGTGCCATCAGTAGGCGGGTCTCCTACAATGAGCAGTTCTTC.

This rearrangement joins TRBV4-1 to TRBJ2-7, with TRBD2 identical over 10 bases. Germline V gene sequence: CDR1 MGHRA, CDR2 YSYEKL. V shed 4 bases and J 2 bases; nucleotides not matched to a gene: 8. This CDR3 region has 16 residues. As DNA, the CDR3 is TGCGCCAGCAGCCTGCGGACTAGCGGAGTTCCCTACGAGCAGTACTTC. Translation gives CASSLRTSGVPYEQYF.

This chain links TRBV28 with TRBJ1-1; 8 nucleotides line up with TRBD1. Unmatched junction bases numbered 4, after V lost 3 bases and J lost 4 bases. From germline, CDR1 is MDHEN and CDR2 SYDVKM. This CDR3 has 14 residues. The CDR3 coding sequence is TGTGCCAGCAGTTTCCAGGGGGCTCGCACTGAAGCTTTCTTT. This translates into CASSFQGARTEAFF.

The chain joins TRBV28 to TRBJ1-2, with 7 positions matching TRBD1. CDR1 and CDR2 from the germline V gene are MDHEN and SYDVKM. This CDR3 comprises 14 residues. V gave up 3 bases and J gave up 5 bases; unmatched junction bases: 6. In DNA, the CDR3 is TGTGCCAGCAGTTTCCCAGGGGGAGGATATGGCTACACCTTC. Translation: CASSFPGGGYGYTF.

Here the CDR3 reads CASSYAWDRTYEQYF. In DNA, the CDR3 is TGTGCCAGCAGTTATGCCTGGGACAGAACCTACGAGCAGTACTTC. This chain connects TRBV6-6 to TRBJ2-7, with 7 bases lining up with TRBD1. The germline V gene encodes CDR1 MNHNY and CDR2 SVGAGI (reference sequence). With V trimmed by 3 bases and J by 2 bases, 7 bases remained unmatched. This CDR3 contains 15 residues.

This chain connects TRBV5-1 to TRBJ2-7; D is perhaps TRBD2 (5 bases). Deletions cut 4 bases from V and 0 bases from J, with 23 bases between. This CDR3 contains 18 residues. Per germline, CDR1 SGHRS and CDR2 YFSETQ. Here the CDR3 reads CASSRFKVGKSSSYEQYF. As DNA, the CDR3 is TGCGCCAGCAGCCGTTTTAAGGTCGGGAAATCCAGCTCCTACGAGCAGTACTTC. Looking up the rest from reference TRBV5-1 and TRBJ2-7 gives the full variable domain: KAGVTQTPRYLIKTRGQQVTLSCSPISGHRSVSWYQQTPGQGLQFLFEYFSETQRNKGNFPGRFSGRQFSNSRSEMNVSTLELGDSALYLCASSRFKVGKSSSYEQYFGPGTRLTVT.

CDR3 in amino acids: CASSPGQGAGEQYF. Here the CDR3 DNA reads TGTGCCAGCTCACCGGGACAGGGGGCAGGCGAGCAGTACTTC. The chain is built from TRBV18 and TRBJ2-7; 12 bases map to TRBD1. This CDR3 has 14 residues. Germline V gene data show CDR1 as KGHSH and CDR2 as LQKENI. Trimming removed 3 bases from V and 6 bases from J; junction bases left unmatched: 3.

J is TRBJ2-7 and V is TRBV28; 7 bases fit TRBD2. The CDR3 is 14 residues long. Unmatched junction bases numbered 7, after V lost 5 bases and J lost 3 bases. Germline V gene lookup returns CDR1 MDHEN and CDR2 SYDVKM. Here the CDR3 reads CASSPGLAVYEQYF. DNA for the CDR3: TGTGCCAGCAGTCCGGGTCTAGCGGTCTACGAGCAGTACTTC.

The chain couples TRBV5-1 to TRBJ1-2; D unclear. The V and J ends lost 0 bases and 5 bases respectively, with 8 bases between them. The germline CDR1 and CDR2 sequences are SGHRS and YFSETQ. CDR3 length: 13 residues. CDR3 region: CASSLALDYGYTF. The CDR3, as DNA: TGCGCCAGCAGCTTGGCCCTAGATTATGGCTACACCTTC.

The V and J genes are TRBV12-3 or TRBV12-4 and TRBJ1-2, with D unresolved. V dropped 5 bases and J dropped 1 base, with 2 bases sitting between them. The CDR3 consists of 11 residues. The CDR3 loop is CASSHNYGYTF. The DNA for the CDR3 is TGTGCCAGCAGTCATAACTATGGCTACACCTTC.

DNA for the CDR3: TGTGCCAGCAGCTTTGGGGGGTTAGCCAAAAACATTCAGTACTTC. Translating gives CASSFGGLAKNIQYF. The chain joins TRBV5-4 to TRBJ2-4; tentatively, D is TRBD2 (6 bases). Germline V gene lookup returns CDR1 SGHNT and CDR2 YYREEE (reference sequence). Trimming cost V 2 bases and J 0 bases, with 9 bases left between them. The CDR3 is made up of 15 amino acids.

J is TRBJ1-2 and V is TRBV11-2; 8 nucleotides line up with TRBD1. Per germline, CDR1 SGHAT and CDR2 FQNNGV. Trimming at V came to 1 base and at J to 9 bases, leaving 10 bases not matched to a gene. The CDR3 contains 15 residues. As DNA, the CDR3 is TGTGCCAGCAGCTTAGGACAGACAGGGGCCGGCAGCTACACCTTC. It is translated as CASSLGQTGAGSYTF.

This chain uses TRBV4-1 with TRBJ2-7, with 14 bases identical to TRBD2. This CDR3 has 17 residues. Germline CDR1 and CDR2: MGHRA and YSYEKL. The ends lost 3 bases at V and 4 bases at J; junction bases unmatched: 8. CDR3 nucleotide sequence: TGCGCCAGCAGCCACGGAGGACTAGCGGGAGGAGTATACGAGCAGTACTTC. This sequence encodes CASSHGGLAGGVYEQYF.

V is TRBV5-1 and J is TRBJ2-7; D remains unclear. The ends were cut back, 5 bases at V and 2 bases at J, with 14 bases in the middle. The CDR3 runs 14 residues. Germline loops: CDR1 SGHRS, CDR2 YFSETQ. The CDR3 DNA reads TGCGCCAGCAGGCTGTCGTTACAGACCTACGAGCAGTACTTC. It codes for CASRLSLQTYEQYF.

V is TRBV21-1 and J is TRBJ2-7; TRBD1 is the table's D call and was not checked against the DNA. TRBV21-1 is designated a pseudogene. This CDR3 region has 14 residues. The DNA of the CDR3 is TGTGCCACGCCCTTTCGGACAGGTTCCTACGAGCAGTACTTC. It specifies CATPFRTGSYEQYF.

V usage is TRBV19 and J usage is TRBJ1-2; 8 positions agree with TRBD1. This CDR3 comprises 13 residues. The J segment lost 6 bases and the V segment lost 10 bases, leaving 10 bases of the junction unmatched. Germline CDR1 and CDR2: LNHDA and SQIVND (reference sequence). This CDR3 reads CATSRQGNDGYTF. The CDR3 nucleotides read TGTGCCACCTCAAGACAGGGGAACGATGGCTACACCTTC.

This chain connects TRBV10-2 to TRBJ2-1; 7 bases fit TRBD2. The V gene end was trimmed by 2 bases and the J gene end by 1 base; junction bases not matched to a gene: 11. Germline V gene sequence: CDR1 WSHSY, CDR2 SAAADI. This CDR3 region has 18 residues. The CDR3 DNA sequence: TGCGCCAGCAGTGAGGGAGGGCCGGGGGGAACGTCCTACAATGAGCAGTTCTTC. This encodes CASSEGGPGGTSYNEQFF.

J is TRBJ1-5 and V is TRBV28, with D uncertain. CDR3 length: 12 residues. The V gene's germline CDR1 is MDHEN and CDR2 SYDVKM. With 4 bases removed from V and 9 bases from J, the gap between germline ends came to 10 bases. CDR3 sequence reads: CASSSGEWPQHF. The CDR3 DNA reads as TGTGCCAGCAGTTCCGGTGAGTGGCCCCAGCATTTT.

The genes are TRBV4-1 and TRBJ2-2; 11 positions match TRBD2. The length of the CDR3 is 18 residues. CDR1 and CDR2 from the germline V gene are MGHRA and YSYEKL. Trimming cost V 5 bases and J 5 bases; bases outside gene matches: 13. CDR3 region: CASSNDRLAGGGTGELFF. The DNA for the CDR3 is TGCGCCAGCAGCAACGATCGGCTAGCGGGAGGTGGGACCGGGGAGCTGTTTTTT.

This chain uses TRBV29-1 with TRBJ2-7; 7 nucleotides agree with TRBD2. The CDR3 contains 13 residues. CDR1 is SQVTM and CDR2 is ANQGSEA in the germline V gene. V shed 2 bases and J 2 bases; nucleotides not matched to a gene: 3. The CDR3 sequence: CSVEPSGAYEQYF. The CDR3 nucleotides read TGCAGCGTTGAACCTAGCGGTGCCTACGAGCAGTACTTC.